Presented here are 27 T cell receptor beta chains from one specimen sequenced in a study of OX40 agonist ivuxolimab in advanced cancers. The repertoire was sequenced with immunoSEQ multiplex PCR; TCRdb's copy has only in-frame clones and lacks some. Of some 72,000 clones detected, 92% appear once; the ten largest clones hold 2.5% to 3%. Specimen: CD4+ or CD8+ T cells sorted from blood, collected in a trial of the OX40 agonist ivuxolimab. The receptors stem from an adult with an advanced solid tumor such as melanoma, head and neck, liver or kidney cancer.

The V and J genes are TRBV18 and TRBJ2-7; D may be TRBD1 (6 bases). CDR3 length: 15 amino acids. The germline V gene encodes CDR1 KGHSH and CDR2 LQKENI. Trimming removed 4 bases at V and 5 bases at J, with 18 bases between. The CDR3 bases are TGTGCCAGCTCACTGATGACCGGGACACTCGACGAGCAGTACTTC. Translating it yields CASSLMTGTLDEQYF.

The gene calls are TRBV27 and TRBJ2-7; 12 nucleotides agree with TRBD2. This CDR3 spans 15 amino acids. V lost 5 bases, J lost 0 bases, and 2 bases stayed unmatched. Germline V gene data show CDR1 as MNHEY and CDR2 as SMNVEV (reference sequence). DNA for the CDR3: TGTGCCAGCAGTACTAGCGGGAGGACCTCCTACGAGCAGTACTTC. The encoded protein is CASSTSGRTSYEQYF.

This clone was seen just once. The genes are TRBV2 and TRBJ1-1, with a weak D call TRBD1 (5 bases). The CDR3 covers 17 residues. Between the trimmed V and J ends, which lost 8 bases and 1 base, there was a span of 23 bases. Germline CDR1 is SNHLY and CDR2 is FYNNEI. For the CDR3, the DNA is TGTGCCAGCTTCCTTAGGGACTCCTGGGAGCCGAACACTGAAGCTTTCTTT. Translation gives CASFLRDSWEPNTEAFF.

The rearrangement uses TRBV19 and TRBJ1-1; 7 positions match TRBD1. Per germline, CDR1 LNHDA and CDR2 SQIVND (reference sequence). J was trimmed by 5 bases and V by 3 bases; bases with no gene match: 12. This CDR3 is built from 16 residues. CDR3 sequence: CASSIGQAPSRTEAFF. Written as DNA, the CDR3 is TGTGCCAGTAGTATCGGACAGGCCCCATCTAGGACTGAAGCTTTCTTT.

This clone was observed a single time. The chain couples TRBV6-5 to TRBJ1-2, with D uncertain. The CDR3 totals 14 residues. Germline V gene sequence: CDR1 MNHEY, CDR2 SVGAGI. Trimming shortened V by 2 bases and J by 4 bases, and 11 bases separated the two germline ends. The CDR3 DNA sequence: TGTGCCAGCAGTTACCAGGAGACCTCCTATGGCTACACCTTC. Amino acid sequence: CASSYQETSYGYTF.

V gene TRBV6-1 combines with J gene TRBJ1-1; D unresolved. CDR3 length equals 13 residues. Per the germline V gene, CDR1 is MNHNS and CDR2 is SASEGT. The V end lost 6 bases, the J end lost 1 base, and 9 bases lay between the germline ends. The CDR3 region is CASRIQTNTEAFF. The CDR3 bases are TGTGCCAGCAGAATCCAGACGAACACTGAAGCTTTCTTT.

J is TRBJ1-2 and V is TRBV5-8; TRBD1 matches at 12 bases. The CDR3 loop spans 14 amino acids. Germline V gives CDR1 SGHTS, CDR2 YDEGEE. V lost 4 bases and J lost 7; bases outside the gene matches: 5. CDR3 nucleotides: TGTGCCAGCAGCCCGGGACAGGGGGCGGGTGGCTACACCTTC. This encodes CASSPGQGAGGYTF.

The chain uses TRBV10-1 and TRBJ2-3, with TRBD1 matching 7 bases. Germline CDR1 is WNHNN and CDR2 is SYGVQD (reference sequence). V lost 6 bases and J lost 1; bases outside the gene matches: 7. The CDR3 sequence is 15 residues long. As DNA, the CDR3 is TGCGCCAGCAGGAGGGGGCTAGATGGCACAGATACGCAGTATTTT. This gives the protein CASRRGLDGTDTQYF.

The DNA of the CDR3 is TGCGCCAGCAGTTCCGACTTTCCCGGGGAGCTGTTTTTT. Translated: CASSSDFPGELFF. This sequence joins TRBV5-1 and TRBJ2-2; D is ambiguous. Germline V gives CDR1 SGHRS, CDR2 YFSETQ. This CDR3 is 13 amino acids long. Trimming pared 5 bases from V and 6 bases from J, leaving 11 bases between.

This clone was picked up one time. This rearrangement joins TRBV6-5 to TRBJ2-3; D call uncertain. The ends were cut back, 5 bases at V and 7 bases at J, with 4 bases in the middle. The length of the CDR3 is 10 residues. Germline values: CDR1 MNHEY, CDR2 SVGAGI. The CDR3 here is CASSLYTQYF. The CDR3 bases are TGTGCCAGCAGTCTATATACGCAGTATTTT.

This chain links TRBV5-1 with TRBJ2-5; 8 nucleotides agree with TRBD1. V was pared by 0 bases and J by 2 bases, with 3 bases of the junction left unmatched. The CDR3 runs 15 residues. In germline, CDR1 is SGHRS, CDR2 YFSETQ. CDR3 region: CASSLGTGKQETQYF. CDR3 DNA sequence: TGCGCCAGCAGCTTGGGGACAGGGAAGCAAGAGACCCAGTACTTC.

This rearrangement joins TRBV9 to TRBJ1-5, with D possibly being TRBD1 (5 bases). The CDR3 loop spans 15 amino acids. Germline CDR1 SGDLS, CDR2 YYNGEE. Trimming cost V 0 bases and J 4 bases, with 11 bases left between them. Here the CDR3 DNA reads TGTGCCAGCAGCGTAGATCCGGGGGGGAATCAGCCCCAGCATTTT. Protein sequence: CASSVDPGGNQPQHF.

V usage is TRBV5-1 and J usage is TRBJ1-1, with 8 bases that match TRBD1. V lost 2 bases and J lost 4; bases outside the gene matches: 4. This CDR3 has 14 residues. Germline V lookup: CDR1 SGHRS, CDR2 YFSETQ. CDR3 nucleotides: TGCGCCAGCAGCTTCGGGACAGGAGCCACTGAAGCTTTCTTT. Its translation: CASSFGTGATEAFF.

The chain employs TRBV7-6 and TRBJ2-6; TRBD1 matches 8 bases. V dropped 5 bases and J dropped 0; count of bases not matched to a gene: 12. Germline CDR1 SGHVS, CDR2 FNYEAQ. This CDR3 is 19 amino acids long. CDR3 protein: CASSAIAWTGYSGANVLTF. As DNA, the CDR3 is TGTGCCAGCAGCGCTATAGCCTGGACAGGGTACTCTGGGGCCAACGTCCTGACTTTC.

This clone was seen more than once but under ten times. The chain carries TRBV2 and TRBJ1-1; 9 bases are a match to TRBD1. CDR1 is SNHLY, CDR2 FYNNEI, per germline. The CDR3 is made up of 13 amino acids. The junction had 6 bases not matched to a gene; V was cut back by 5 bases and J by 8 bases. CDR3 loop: CASSPRDRDEAFF. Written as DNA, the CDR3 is TGTGCCAGCAGTCCCCGGGACAGGGACGAAGCTTTCTTT.

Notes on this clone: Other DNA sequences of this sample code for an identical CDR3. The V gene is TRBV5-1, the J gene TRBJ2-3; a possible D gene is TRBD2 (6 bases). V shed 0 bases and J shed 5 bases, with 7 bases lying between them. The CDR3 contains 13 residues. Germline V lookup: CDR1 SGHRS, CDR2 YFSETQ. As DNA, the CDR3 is TGCGCCAGCAGCTTGGAGGGAGGAGATACGCAGTATTTT. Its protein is CASSLEGGDTQYF.

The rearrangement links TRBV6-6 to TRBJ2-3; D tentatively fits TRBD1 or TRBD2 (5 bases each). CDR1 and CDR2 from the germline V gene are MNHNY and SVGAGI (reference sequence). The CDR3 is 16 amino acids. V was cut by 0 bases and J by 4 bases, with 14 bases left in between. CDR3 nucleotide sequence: TGTGCCAGCAGTTACTCGGGGGTGATGGAGCCAGATACGCAGTATTTT. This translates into CASSYSGVMEPDTQYF.

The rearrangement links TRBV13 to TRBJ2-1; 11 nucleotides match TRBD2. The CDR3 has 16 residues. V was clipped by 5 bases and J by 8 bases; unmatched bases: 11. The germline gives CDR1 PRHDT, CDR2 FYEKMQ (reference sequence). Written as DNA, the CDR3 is TGTGCCAGCAGCCCCCGGATAGCGGGGGGGTTTGATGAGCAGTTCTTC. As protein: CASSPRIAGGFDEQFF. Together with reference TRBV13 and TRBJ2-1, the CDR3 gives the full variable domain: AAGVIQSPRHLIKEKRETATLKCYPIPRHDTVYWYQQGPGQDPQFLISFYEKMQSDKGSIPDRFSAQQFSDYHSELNMSSLELGDSALYFCASSPRIAGGFDEQFFGPGTRLTVL.

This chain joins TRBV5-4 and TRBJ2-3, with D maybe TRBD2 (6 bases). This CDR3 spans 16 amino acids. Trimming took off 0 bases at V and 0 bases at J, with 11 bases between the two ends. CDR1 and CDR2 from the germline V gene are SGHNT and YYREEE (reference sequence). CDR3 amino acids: CASSLASSASTDTQYF. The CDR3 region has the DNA TGTGCCAGCAGCTTGGCCTCTAGCGCGAGCACAGATACGCAGTATTTT.

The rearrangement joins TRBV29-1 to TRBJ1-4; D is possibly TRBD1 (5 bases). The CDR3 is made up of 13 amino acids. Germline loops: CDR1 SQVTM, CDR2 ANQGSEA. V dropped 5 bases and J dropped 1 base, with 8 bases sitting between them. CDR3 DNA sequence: TGCAGCGTTCCGGACAAAACTAATGAAAAACTGTTTTTT. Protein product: CSVPDKTNEKLFF.

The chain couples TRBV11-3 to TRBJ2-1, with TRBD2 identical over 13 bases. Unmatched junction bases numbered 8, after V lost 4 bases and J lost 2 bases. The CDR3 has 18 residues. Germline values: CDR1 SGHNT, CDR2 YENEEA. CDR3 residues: CASSWGLAGRDAYNEQFF. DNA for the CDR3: TGTGCCAGCAGCTGGGGACTAGCGGGGAGAGACGCCTACAATGAGCAGTTCTTC. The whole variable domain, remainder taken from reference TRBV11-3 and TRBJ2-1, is EAGVVQSPRYKIIEKKQPVAFWCNPISGHNTLYWYLQNLGQGPELLIRYENEEAVDDSQLPKDRFSAERLKGVDSTLKIQPAELGDSAVYLCASSWGLAGRDAYNEQFFGPGTRLTVL.

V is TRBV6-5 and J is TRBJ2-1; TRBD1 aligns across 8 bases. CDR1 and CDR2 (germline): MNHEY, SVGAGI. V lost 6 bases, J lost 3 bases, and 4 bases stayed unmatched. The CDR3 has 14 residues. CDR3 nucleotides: TGTGCCAGCAGAGGACAGGGCTACTACAATGAGCAGTTCTTC. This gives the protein CASRGQGYYNEQFF.

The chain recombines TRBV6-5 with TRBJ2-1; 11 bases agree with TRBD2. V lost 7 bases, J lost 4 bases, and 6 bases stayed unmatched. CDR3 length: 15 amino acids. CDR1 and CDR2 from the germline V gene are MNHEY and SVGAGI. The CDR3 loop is CASTRASGRYNEQFF. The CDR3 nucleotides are TGTGCCAGCACCAGGGCTAGCGGGAGGTACAATGAGCAGTTCTTC.

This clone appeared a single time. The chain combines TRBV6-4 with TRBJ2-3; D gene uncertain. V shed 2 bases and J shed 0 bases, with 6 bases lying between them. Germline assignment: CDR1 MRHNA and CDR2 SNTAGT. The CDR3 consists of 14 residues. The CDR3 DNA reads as TGTGCCAGCAGTGACGGCACTAGCACAGATACGCAGTATTTT. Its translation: CASSDGTSTDTQYF.

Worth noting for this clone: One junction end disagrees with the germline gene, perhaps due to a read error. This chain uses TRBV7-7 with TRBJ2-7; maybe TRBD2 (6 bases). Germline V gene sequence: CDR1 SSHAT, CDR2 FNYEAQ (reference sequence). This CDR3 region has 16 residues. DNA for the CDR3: TGTGCTAGCAGCTTAGAAGAGGACTACCGCTCCTACGAGCAGTACTTC. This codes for CASSLEEDYRSYEQYF.

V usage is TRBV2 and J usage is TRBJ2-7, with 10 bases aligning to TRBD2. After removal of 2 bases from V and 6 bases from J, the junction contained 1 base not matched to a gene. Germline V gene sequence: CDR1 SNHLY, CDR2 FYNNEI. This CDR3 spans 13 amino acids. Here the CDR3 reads CASSERLAGEQYF. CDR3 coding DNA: TGTGCCAGCAGTGAAAGACTAGCGGGCGAGCAGTACTTC.

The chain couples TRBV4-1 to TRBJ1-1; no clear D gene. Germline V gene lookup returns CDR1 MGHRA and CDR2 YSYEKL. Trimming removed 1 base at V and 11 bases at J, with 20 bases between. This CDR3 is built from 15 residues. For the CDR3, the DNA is TGCGCCAGCAGCCAAGGGAGGTCGGCTTGGCCCCAGGCTTTCTTT. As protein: CASSQGRSAWPQAFF.